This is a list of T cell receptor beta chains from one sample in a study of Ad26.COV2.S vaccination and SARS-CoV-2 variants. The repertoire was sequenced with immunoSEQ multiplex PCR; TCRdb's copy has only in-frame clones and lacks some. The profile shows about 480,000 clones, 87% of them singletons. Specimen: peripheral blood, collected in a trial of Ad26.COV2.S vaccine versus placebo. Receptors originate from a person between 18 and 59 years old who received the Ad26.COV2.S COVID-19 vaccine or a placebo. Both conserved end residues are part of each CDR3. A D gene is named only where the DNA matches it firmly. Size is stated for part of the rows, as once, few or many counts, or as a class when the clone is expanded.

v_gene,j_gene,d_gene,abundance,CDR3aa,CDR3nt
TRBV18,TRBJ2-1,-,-,CASSNGGGKQFF,TGTGCCAGCTCAAACGGGGGCGGAAAGCAGTTCTTC
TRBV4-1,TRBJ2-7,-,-,CASSSQTYEQYF,TGCGCCAGCAGCTCTCAAACCTACGAGCAGTACTTC
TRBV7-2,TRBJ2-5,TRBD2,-,CASSPPRTSGYSETQYF,TGTGCCAGCAGCCCACCAAGGACTAGCGGGTACTCAGAGACCCAGTACTTC
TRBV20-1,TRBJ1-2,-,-,CSATRGGYTF,TGCAGTGCTACCAGGGGCGGCTACACCTTC
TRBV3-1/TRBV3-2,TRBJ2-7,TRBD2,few,CASSQASGLAVYEQYF,TGTGCCAGCAGCCAAGCCTCGGGACTAGCGGTATACGAGCAGTACTTC
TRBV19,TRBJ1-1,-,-,CASSIGSGPEAFF,TGTGCCAGTAGTATAGGGAGCGGGCCTGAAGCTTTCTTT
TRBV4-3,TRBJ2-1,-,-,CASSQDGAPRDEQFF,TGCGCCAGCAGCCAAGATGGGGCGCCGAGGGATGAGCAGTTCTTC
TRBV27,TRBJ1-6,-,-,CASSLVLGSALGNSPLHF,TGTGCCAGCAGTTTAGTCCTGGGGTCCGCCCTTGGGAATTCACCCCTCCACTTT
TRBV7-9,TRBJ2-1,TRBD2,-,CASSKTRTSGSGSYNEQFF,TGTGCCAGCAGCAAAACCCGGACTAGCGGGAGTGGGTCCTACAATGAGCAGTTCTTC
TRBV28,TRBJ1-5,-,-,CASSSPPGSDRVNQPQHF,TGTGCCAGCAGTTCCCCGCCAGGGTCCGACAGAGTGAATCAGCCCCAGCATTTT
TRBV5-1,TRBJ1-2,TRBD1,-,CASSPGQGALYGYTF,TGCGCCAGCAGCCCAGGACAGGGTGCCCTCTATGGCTACACCTTC
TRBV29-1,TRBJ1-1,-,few,CSALDRLEAFF,TGCAGCGCCTTGGACAGACTTGAAGCTTTCTTT
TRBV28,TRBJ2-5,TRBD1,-,CASSPRTGSYQETQYF,TGTGCCAGCAGTCCTCGGACAGGGTCGTACCAAGAGACCCAGTACTTC
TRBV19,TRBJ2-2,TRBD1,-,CASIQGAATGELFF,TGTGCCAGTATTCAGGGGGCGGCGACCGGGGAGCTGTTTTTT
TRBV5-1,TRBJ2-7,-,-,CASSLIPGSSYEQYF,TGCGCCAGCAGCCTCATCCCGGGCAGCTCCTACGAGCAGTACTTC
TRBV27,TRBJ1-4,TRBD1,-,CASSPRGATNEKLFF,TGTGCCAGCAGTCCCAGGGGGGCAACTAATGAAAAACTGTTTTTT
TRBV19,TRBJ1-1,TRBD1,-,CASIETGGGTEAFF,TGTGCCAGTATAGAGACAGGGGGTGGCACTGAAGCTTTCTTT
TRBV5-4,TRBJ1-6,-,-,CASSSGPLKGSNSPLHF,TGTGCCAGCAGCTCCGGCCCGTTGAAGGGCTCCAATTCACCCCTCCACTTT
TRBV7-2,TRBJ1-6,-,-,CASTSQRQANSPLHF,TGTGCCAGCACCTCCCAACGCCAGGCGAATTCACCCCTCCACTTT
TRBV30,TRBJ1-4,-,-,CAWSVGAGPTNEKLFF,TGTGCCTGGAGTGTAGGCGCAGGGCCAACTAATGAAAAACTGTTTTTT
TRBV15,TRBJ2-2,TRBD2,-,CATSRAGGGVNTGELFF,TGTGCCACCAGCAGAGCCGGGGGAGGGGTGAACACCGGGGAGCTGTTTTTT
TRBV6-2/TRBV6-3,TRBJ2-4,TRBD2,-,CASSYSRGTSGKNIQYF,TGTGCCAGCAGTTACTCGAGGGGGACTAGCGGCAAAAACATTCAGTACTTC
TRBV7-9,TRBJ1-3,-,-,CASFRGGFTGNTIYF,TGTGCCAGCTTCCGAGGGGGATTCACTGGAAACACCATATATTTT
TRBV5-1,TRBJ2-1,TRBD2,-,CASSPGLVHNEQFF,TGCGCCAGCAGCCCGGGACTAGTCCACAATGAGCAGTTCTTC
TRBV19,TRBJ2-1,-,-,CASSIVRQGRSGEQFF,TGTGCCAGTAGTATAGTTCGCCAGGGGCGATCGGGTGAGCAGTTCTTC
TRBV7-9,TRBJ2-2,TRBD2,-,CASSPPAPGRAGELFF,TGTGCCAGCAGCCCCCCGGCTCCCGGGAGGGCCGGGGAGCTGTTTTTT
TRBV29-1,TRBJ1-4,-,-,CSVARSGYEKLFF,TGCAGCGTTGCAAGATCTGGGTATGAAAAACTGTTTTTT
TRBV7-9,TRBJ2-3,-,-,CASSLTGTTDTQYF,TGTGCCAGCAGCTTAACGGGGACTACAGATACGCAGTATTTT
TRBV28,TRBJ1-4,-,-,CASGGGKLFF,TGTGCCAGCGGAGGGGGGAAACTGTTTTTT
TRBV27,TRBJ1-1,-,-,CASSQVIGVNTEAFF,TGTGCCAGCAGCCAAGTTATAGGGGTGAACACTGAAGCTTTCTTT
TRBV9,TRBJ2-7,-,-,CASSVSGSVEQYF,TGTGCCAGCAGCGTGTCGGGGTCGGTCGAGCAGTACTTC
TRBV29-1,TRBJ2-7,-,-,CSVVDGYEQYF,TGCAGCGTCGTGGACGGCTACGAGCAGTACTTC
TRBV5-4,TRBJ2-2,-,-,CASSLGRRGAGELFF,TGTGCCAGCAGCTTGGGGAGGCGAGGGGCCGGGGAGCTGTTTTTT
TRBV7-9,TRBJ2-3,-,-,CASTAGDTQYF,TGTGCCAGCACCGCGGGGGATACGCAGTATTTT
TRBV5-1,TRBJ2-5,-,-,CASSLFSEQETQYF,TGCGCCAGCAGCTTGTTTAGTGAGCAGGAGACCCAGTACTTC
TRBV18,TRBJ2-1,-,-,CASSPPVTSGNEQFF,TGTGCCAGCTCACCACCGGTGACTAGTGGAAATGAGCAGTTCTTC
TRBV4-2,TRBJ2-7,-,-,CASSQDRAGGNYEQYF,TGTGCCAGCAGCCAAGATAGGGCCGGGGGAAACTACGAGCAGTACTTC
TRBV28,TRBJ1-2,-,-,CASSPPQGRGYTF,TGTGCCAGCAGTCCACCACAGGGTCGGGGCTACACCTTC
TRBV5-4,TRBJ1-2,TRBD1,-,CASSLYRGRKDGYTF,TGTGCCAGCAGCTTGTACAGGGGGCGGAAGGATGGCTACACCTTC
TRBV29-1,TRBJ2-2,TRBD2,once,CSVTSGSNTGELFF,TGCAGCGTAACTAGCGGATCGAACACCGGGGAGCTGTTTTTT
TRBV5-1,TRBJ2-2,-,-,CASSPSLGTGELFF,TGCGCCAGCAGCCCCTCGCTGGGCACCGGGGAGCTGTTTTTT
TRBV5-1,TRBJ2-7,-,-,CASSLGRGSYEQYF,TGCGCCAGCAGCTTGGGTCGGGGGTCCTACGAGCAGTACTTC
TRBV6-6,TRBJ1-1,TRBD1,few,CASIAGTGGSPEAFF,TGTGCCAGCATAGCCGGGACAGGGGGCAGTCCCGAAGCTTTCTTT
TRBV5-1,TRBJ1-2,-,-,CASSPGPGSYGYTF,TGCGCCAGCAGCCCCGGGCCGGGGAGCTATGGCTACACCTTC
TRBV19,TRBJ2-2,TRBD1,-,CASSYPGTGMAGELFF,TGTGCCAGTAGTTACCCCGGGACAGGGATGGCCGGGGAGCTGTTTTTT
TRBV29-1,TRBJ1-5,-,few,CSVGGAGDQPQHF,TGCAGCGTGGGGGGCGCGGGTGATCAGCCCCAGCATTTT